This TCR beta chain comes out of a study of Ad26.COV2.S vaccination and SARS-CoV-2 variants (dated by TCRdb to about 2021). With regard to the full study: Vaccine-arm donors were drawn from COV1001, a multicentre, randomized, double-blind, placebo-controlled phase I-IIa trial of Ad26.COV2.S in healthy adults. Dosing of Ad26.COV2.S was intramuscular, at either 5x10^10 or 1x10^11 viral particles, delivered as one shot or as two shots spaced 56 days apart. Investigators remained blinded to trial group allocation during experiments and outcome assessment. A total of 32 samples were included in the TCR-sequenced set, comprising around 19 Ad26.COV2.S vaccine recipients, 5 placebo recipients and 8 SARS-CoV-2 convalescent individuals. TCRbeta repertoire sequencing was used to assess the specificity and breadth of SARS-CoV-2-reactive T cell receptors after Ad26.COV2.S vaccination. Trial participants were randomized into five groups of five: low-dose or high-dose Ad26.COV2.S given once or twice, or placebo on both occasions.

The meaning of the sample's treatment or condition label: over 15 received Ad26.COV2.S at low or high dose, single or two shots; 5 received placebo; per-sample allocation not given. Repertoires of vaccine and placebo recipients were sequenced from samples taken on day 63 after the first injection. Cohort 1b enrolled about two dozen adults aged 18-55 years at a single site in Boston, USA, between 29 July and 7 August 2020. Ad26.COV2.S was a replication-incompetent adenovirus type 26 vector that expressed a prefusion-stabilized SARS-CoV-2 spike protein derived from the original Wuhan strain. Here is what the overall study found, with its caveats: After vaccination, substantial breadth of spike-specific CD8+ and CD4+ T cell responses was reported. The study lacked the statistical power to compare responses across vaccine doses or regimens. Vaccine and placebo recipients had similar non-spike TCR breadth, a finding consistent with the vaccine containing only spike. Higher spike-specific TCR breadth was observed in Ad26.COV2.S recipients than in placebo recipients (P = 0.0014). The authors noted that the TCR breadth and depth analyses may have underestimated total T cell responses.

V loses 0 bases at its end and J loses 5 bases; junction bases beyond the gene matches: 10. From the cysteine up to the phenylalanine, the CDR3 has a length of 17 residues. Only the CDR3 DNA is retained, 51 bases long and in frame from the first base. CDR1 and CDR2, per the germline V gene, are SGDLS and YYNGEE. The immunoSEQ Assay was the method used to sequence TCRbeta CDR3 regions. After extraction, genomic DNA underwent amplification by bias-controlled multiplex PCR, followed by high-throughput sequencing. On the authors' methods: To quantify the absolute abundance of every unique TCRbeta CDR3 region, sequences were collapsed and filtered. T cell fraction was estimated by normalizing TCRbeta template counts to usable DNA, which was measured by amplifying reference genes present in all nucleated cells. Repertoire TCRs were annotated as SARS-CoV-2-specific when V gene, CDR3 amino acid sequence and J gene were exactly matched to a known reactive TCR set. The reference SARS-CoV-2 TCR set was obtained from MIRA and was filtered for enrichment in COVID-19-positive ImmuneCODE repertoires, whereby public or cross-reactive TCRs were removed. Using the MIRA antigens, annotated TCRs were further analysed by specific ORF or by position within an ORF. Breadth was defined as the number of annotated unique rearrangements divided by the total number of unique productive rearrangements, and depth was defined as the summed frequency of the annotated unique rearrangements. Group comparisons of TCR breadth used two-sided Wilcoxon rank-sum tests. Drawn from immuneACCESS, this table holds only the in-frame rearrangements with V and J called that TCRdb kept. Clones are partly lost; checked studies trace under half to an unresolved V gene and leave the rest unexplained. The DNA gave D and trimming, while V, J and clone size come from that table. The sample data list over 400,000 clones, and 92% of these were observed just once. Around 1.8% of the sample comes from the top ten.

Concerning this clone: Its antigen specificity is not known. The input lacks base qualities; no much larger clone sits a single base away.

This receptor was taken from a person between 18 and 65 years old who received the Ad26.COV2.S COVID-19 vaccine or a placebo. The input for sequencing was peripheral blood, taken in a trial of Ad26.COV2.S vaccine versus placebo. The rearrangement combines TRBV9 with TRBJ2-5; TRBD1 matches 10 bases in the middle. The DNA sequence is as follows: TGTGCCAGCAGCGTAGCTTCCCCGGGACAGGGGAGGGAGACCCAGTACTTC. Translation gives CASSVASPGQGRETQYF.